The following is a T cell receptor beta chain sequence with its context. Single viable CD3+CD4+CD8-CD45RO+ cells were sorted as the memory CD4+ T cells. Serum IgG to CMV pp150, pp28, p38 and p52 defined serostatus. The data are from a study of memory CD4+ T cells and cytomegalovirus serostatus. The method was immunoSEQ multiplex PCR; TCRdb's version includes in-frame clones alone and lacks a portion of them. The sample has 50,000 to 75,000 clones, approximately 78% seen once. The sequence was obtained from an adult in good health and CMV-seronegative. The sample comprised memory CD4+ T cells from blood.

CDR3 sequence (DNA): TGTGCCAGCAGTTACGCGGCGATGACTGAAGCTTTCTTT. It yields the protein CASSYAAMTEAFF. The gene calls are TRBV6-5 and TRBJ1-1; D remains ambiguous. Germline CDR1 reads MNHEY; CDR2 reads SVGAGI. The V and J ends lost 2 bases and 5 bases respectively, with 9 bases between them. This CDR3 has 13 residues.